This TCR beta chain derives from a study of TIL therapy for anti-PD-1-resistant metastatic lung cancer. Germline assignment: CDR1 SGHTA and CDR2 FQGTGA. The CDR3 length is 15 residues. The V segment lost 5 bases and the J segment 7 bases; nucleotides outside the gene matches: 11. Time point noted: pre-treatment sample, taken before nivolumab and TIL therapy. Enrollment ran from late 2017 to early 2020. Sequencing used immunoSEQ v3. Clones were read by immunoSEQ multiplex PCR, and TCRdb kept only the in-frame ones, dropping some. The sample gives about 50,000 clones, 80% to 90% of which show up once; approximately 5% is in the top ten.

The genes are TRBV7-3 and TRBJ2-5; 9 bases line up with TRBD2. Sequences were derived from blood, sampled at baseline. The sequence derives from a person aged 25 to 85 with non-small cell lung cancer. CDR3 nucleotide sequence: TGTGCCAGCAGCCAGGGACTAGCAGCGTCCGCGACCCAGTACTTC. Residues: CASSQGLAASATQYF.